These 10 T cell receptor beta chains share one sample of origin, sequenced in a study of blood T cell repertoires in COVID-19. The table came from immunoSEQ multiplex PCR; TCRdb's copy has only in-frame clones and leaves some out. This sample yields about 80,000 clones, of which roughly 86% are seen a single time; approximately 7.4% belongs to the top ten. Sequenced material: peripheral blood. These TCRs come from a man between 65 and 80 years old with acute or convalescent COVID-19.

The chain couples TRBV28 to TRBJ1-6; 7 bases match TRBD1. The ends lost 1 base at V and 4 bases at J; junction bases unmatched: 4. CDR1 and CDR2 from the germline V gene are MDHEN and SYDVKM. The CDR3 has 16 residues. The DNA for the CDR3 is TGTGCCAGCAGTTTATCGGGCAGGGGGTATAATTCACCCCTCCACTTT. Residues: CASSLSGRGYNSPLHF. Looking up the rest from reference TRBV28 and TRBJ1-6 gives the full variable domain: DVKVTQSSRYLVKRTGEKVFLECVQDMDHENMFWYRQDPGLGLRLIYFSYDVKMKEKGDIPEGYSVSREKKERFSLILESASTNQTSMYLCASSLSGRGYNSPLHFGNGTRLTVT.

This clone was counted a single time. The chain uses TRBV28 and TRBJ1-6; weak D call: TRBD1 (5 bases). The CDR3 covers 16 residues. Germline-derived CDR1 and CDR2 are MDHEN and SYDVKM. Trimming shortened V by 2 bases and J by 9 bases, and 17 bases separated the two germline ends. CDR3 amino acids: CASSLMRGTVGSPLHF. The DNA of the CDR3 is TGTGCCAGCAGTTTAATGCGGGGCACTGTGGGTTCACCCCTCCACTTT.

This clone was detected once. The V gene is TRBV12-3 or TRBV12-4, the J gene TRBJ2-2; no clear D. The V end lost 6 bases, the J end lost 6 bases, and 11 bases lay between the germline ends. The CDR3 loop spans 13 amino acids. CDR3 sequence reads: CASRPRWAGELFF. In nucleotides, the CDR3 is TGTGCCAGCAGGCCTAGGTGGGCCGGGGAGCTGTTTTTT.

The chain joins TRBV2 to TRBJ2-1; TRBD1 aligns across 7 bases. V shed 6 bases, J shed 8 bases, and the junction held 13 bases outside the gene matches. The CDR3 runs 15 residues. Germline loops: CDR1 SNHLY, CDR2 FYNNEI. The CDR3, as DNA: TGTGCCAGCAGCATACAGGGGATAGCTGGCTATGAGCAGTTCTTC. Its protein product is CASSIQGIAGYEQFF.

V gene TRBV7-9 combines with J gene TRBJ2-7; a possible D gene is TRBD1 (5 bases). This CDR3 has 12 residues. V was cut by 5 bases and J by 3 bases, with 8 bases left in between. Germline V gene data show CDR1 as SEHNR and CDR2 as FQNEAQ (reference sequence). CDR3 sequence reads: CASSQGRYEQYF. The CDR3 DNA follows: TGTGCCAGCAGCCAGGGTCGCTACGAGCAGTACTTC.

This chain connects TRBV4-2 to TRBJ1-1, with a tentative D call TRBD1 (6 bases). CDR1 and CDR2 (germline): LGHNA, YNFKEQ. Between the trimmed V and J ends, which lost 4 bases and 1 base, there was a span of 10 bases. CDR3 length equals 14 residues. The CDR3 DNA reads TGTGCCAGCAGCCGTGCAGGGGAGAACACTGAAGCTTTCTTT. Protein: CASSRAGENTEAFF.

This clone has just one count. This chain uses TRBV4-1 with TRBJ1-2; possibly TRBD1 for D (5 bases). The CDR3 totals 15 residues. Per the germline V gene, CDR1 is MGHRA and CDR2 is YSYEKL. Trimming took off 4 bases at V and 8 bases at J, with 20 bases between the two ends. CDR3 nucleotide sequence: TGCGCCAGCAGCCTATCCCGGGACTTTGTTGGCGGCTACACCTTC. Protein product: CASSLSRDFVGGYTF.

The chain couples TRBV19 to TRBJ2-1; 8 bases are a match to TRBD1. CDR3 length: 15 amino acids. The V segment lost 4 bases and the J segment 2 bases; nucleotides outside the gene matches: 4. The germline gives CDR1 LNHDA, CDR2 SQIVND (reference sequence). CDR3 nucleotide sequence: TGTGCCAGTAGTACCGACAGGGGACCCTACAATGAGCAGTTCTTC. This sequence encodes CASSTDRGPYNEQFF. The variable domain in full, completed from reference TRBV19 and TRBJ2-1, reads DGGITQSPKYLFRKEGQNVTLSCEQNLNHDAMYWYRQDPGQGLRLIYYSQIVNDFQKGDIAEGYSVSREKKESFPLTVTSAQKNPTAFYLCASSTDRGPYNEQFFGPGTRLTVL.

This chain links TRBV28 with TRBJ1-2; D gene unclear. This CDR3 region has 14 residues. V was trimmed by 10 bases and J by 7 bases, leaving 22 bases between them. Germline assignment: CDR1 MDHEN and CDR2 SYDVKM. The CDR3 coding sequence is TGTGCCATCCGCGTCGGGTCCGCTCGCCGTGGCTACACCTTC. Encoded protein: CAIRVGSARRGYTF.

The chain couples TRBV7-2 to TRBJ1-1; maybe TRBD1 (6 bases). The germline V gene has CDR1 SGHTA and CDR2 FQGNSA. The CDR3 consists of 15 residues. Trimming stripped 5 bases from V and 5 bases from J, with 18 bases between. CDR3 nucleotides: TGTGCCAGCAGCCCCCCGGGGGGGGCGCAGACTGAAGCTTTCTTT. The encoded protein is CASSPPGGAQTEAFF.